The 23 T cell receptor beta chains reported below all come from one sample, sequenced in a study of T-cell reconstitution after alpha-beta-depleted transplantation in children. Using unique molecular identifiers, the investigators prepared the TCRbeta library. TCRdb recomputed calls from the PCR reads with MiXCR, one row per CDR3 protein. Here the sample spans 330,000 or so distinct CDR3 sequences, 10% being singletons. The sample in question was PBMCs from the stem cell graft donor, obtained from the stem cell graft. Receptors were obtained from a human donor who donated a stem cell graft to a child with acute lymphoblastic leukemia.

This clonotype came up a few times. CDR3 region: CASRGPAGNTIYF. The CDR3 nucleotides are TGTGCCAGCAGAGGGCCCGCTGGAAACACCATATATTTT. The J gene is TRBJ1-3, the V gene TRBV28, with D uncertain. V was shortened by 6 bases and J by 2 bases, with 8 bases between the two germline ends. The germline gives CDR1 MDHEN, CDR2 SYDVKM. This CDR3 is built from 13 residues.

This clonotype was detected only a few times. The chain links TRBV10-3 to TRBJ2-3, with D perhaps assigned TRBD1 or TRBD2 (5 bases each). Trimming took 5 bases from V and 0 from J, leaving 12 bases between them. Germline assignment: CDR1 ENHRY and CDR2 SYGVKD. The CDR3 is made up of 15 amino acids. The CDR3 nucleotides are TGTGCCATCAGTTTGGGGACGGCTAGCACAGATACGCAGTATTTT. Residues: CAISLGTASTDTQYF.

This clonotype occurred many times. The genes are TRBV12-3 or TRBV12-4 and TRBJ2-2; D call uncertain. The V gene lost 2 bases and the J gene lost 7 bases, with 14 bases spanning the gap. The CDR3 length is 15 residues. Here the CDR3 reads CASSLRRRNVGELFF. CDR3 bases: TGTGCCAGCAGTTTACGCCGGCGGAATGTCGGGGAGCTGTTTTTT.

This clonotype was counted a few times. The chain couples TRBV5-6 to TRBJ1-4; TRBD1 might be the D (5 bases). The CDR3 length is 17 residues. CDR1 and CDR2 (germline): SGHDT, YYEEEE. Trimming removed 0 bases at V and 0 bases at J, with 12 bases between. CDR3 in DNA: TGTGCCAGCAGCTTGGTTCGGGGCCGAGCAACTAATGAAAAACTGTTTTTT. It codes for CASSLVRGRATNEKLFF.

This clonotype was counted only a few times. The J gene is TRBJ1-6, the V gene TRBV10-3, with 7 nucleotides matching TRBD1. CDR1 and CDR2 from the germline V gene are ENHRY and SYGVKD. The CDR3 totals 13 residues. Germline trimming cut 9 bases from V and 8 bases from J; bases unmatched to any gene: 7. The CDR3, as DNA: TGTGCCATTAAGGGGGCAGGGGATTCACCCCTCCACTTT. Protein: CAIKGAGDSPLHF.

CDR3: CASSQFPGQGFVEQYF. The CDR3 nucleotides read TGTGCCAGCAGCCAATTCCCGGGACAGGGTTTTGTTGAGCAGTACTTC. This chain joins TRBV27 and TRBJ2-7; TRBD1 aligns across 9 bases. The CDR3 is made up of 16 amino acids. Germline values: CDR1 MNHEY, CDR2 SMNVEV (reference sequence). Losses at the gene ends were 6 bases for V and 7 bases for J; bases not matched to a gene: 16.

There are a few counts of this clonotype. This rearrangement joins TRBV5-1 to TRBJ2-7; D unresolved. CDR3 length: 13 amino acids. V lost 6 bases, J lost 3 bases, and 13 bases lay in between. From germline, CDR1 is SGHRS and CDR2 YFSETQ. The CDR3 spells CASTNPTNYEQYF. The CDR3 DNA reads as TGCGCCAGCACTAACCCGACCAACTACGAGCAGTACTTC.

This chain links TRBV20-1 with TRBJ2-1; D unclear. This CDR3 has 15 residues. The V gene lost 2 bases and the J gene lost 4 bases, with 15 bases spanning the gap. Germline V gene lookup returns CDR1 DFQATT and CDR2 SNEGSKA (reference sequence). CDR3 amino acids: CSARNDRALYNEQFF. CDR3 coding DNA: TGCAGTGCTAGAAACGATCGGGCACTATACAATGAGCAGTTCTTC.

This clonotype turned up a few times. The chain recombines TRBV27 with TRBJ1-6; weak D call: TRBD1 (6 bases). The CDR3 covers 14 residues. V lost 4 bases and J 7 bases, leaving 11 bases between the germline ends. Per germline, CDR1 MNHEY and CDR2 SMNVEV (reference sequence). The CDR3 DNA reads as TGTGCCAGCAGTTGGGGAGGGGGGAATTCACCCCTCCACTTT. Translated: CASSWGGGNSPLHF.

This clonotype turned up a few times. This chain's CDR3 is CASRPAGEGETQYF. The CDR3 DNA follows: TGTGCCAGCAGGCCAGCGGGAGAGGGAGAGACCCAGTACTTC. The gene calls are TRBV21-1 and TRBJ2-5; the tabulated D call, TRBD2, remains unverified against the DNA. TRBV21-1 is marked as a pseudogene. The CDR3 extends over 14 amino acids.

This clonotype was found a few times. The chain has TRBV12-3 or TRBV12-4 and TRBJ1-2; TRBD1 is a possible D gene (5 bases). The CDR3 runs 15 residues. The germline V and J ends were trimmed by 2 bases and 1 base, with 11 bases remaining between them. The CDR3 reads CASSLSRDHNYGYTF. DNA of the CDR3: TGTGCCAGCAGTTTAAGTAGGGACCATAACTATGGCTACACCTTC.

This clonotype was recorded a few times. Here the CDR3 DNA reads TGTGCCAGCAGCCCACGGACAGGGGGCAGTATCTATGGCTACACCTTC. It specifies CASSPRTGGSIYGYTF. The chain uses TRBV5-6 and TRBJ1-2; TRBD1 matches 11 bases. This CDR3 contains 16 residues. Germline-derived CDR1 and CDR2 are SGHDT and YYEEEE. The J segment lost 4 bases and the V segment lost 4 bases, leaving 9 bases of the junction unmatched.

The rearrangement joins TRBV5-5 to TRBJ1-4, with D possibly TRBD1 on 5 matching bases. Germline CDR1 reads SGHKS; CDR2 reads YYEKEE (reference sequence). The CDR3 sequence is 16 residues long. The V end was cut by 4 bases, the J end by 0 bases, with 13 bases between. CDR3 loop: CASSGTGDPTNEKLFF. CDR3 nucleotide sequence: TGTGCCAGCAGCGGCACAGGCGACCCAACTAATGAAAAACTGTTTTTT.

This clonotype was observed at least ten times. At one end the junction does not follow the germline gene, possibly because of a read error. The chain couples TRBV5-1 to TRBJ2-7; 12 positions agree with TRBD1. The CDR3 sequence is 15 residues long. CDR1 and CDR2 from the germline V gene are SGHRS and YFSETQ. The DNA for the CDR3 is TGTGCCAGCAGTTTAGGGGGACAGGGGGCGTACGAGCAGTACTTC. It encodes CASSLGGQGAYEQYF.

This clonotype was seen repeatedly, ten times or more. This chain links TRBV27 with TRBJ2-4; 11 nucleotides line up with TRBD1. V dropped 3 bases and J dropped 13; count of bases not matched to a gene: 8. The germline V gene has CDR1 MNHEY and CDR2 SMNVEV (reference sequence). The CDR3 is 14 residues long. The CDR3 loop reads CASSFGGTGGPQYF. The CDR3 region has the DNA TGTGCCAGCAGTTTCGGTGGGACAGGGGGGCCCCAGTACTTC.

Only a few counts were recorded for this clonotype. The genes are TRBV5-1 and TRBJ2-2; 9 bases fit TRBD1. The CDR3 loop spans 14 amino acids. The germline V gene has CDR1 SGHRS and CDR2 YFSETQ. V gave up 4 bases and J gave up 5 bases; unmatched junction bases: 3. The CDR3 DNA reads TGCGCCAGCAGCGTAGGACAGGGGACCGGGGAGCTGTTTTTT. Translation gives CASSVGQGTGELFF.

This rearrangement joins TRBV20-1 to TRBJ2-4; 11 bases line up with TRBD1. With 5 bases clipped from V and 3 bases from J, the junction kept 12 bases outside the gene matches. Germline V gives CDR1 DFQATT, CDR2 SNEGSKA (reference sequence). The length of the CDR3 is 17 residues. CDR3 region: CSAGGQGGLYLKNIQYF. The CDR3 bases are TGCAGTGCTGGGGGACAGGGGGGTCTTTACCTCAAAAACATTCAGTACTTC.

There are a few counts of this clonotype. CDR3 amino acids: CASSLAKISGYEQYF. CDR3 coding DNA: TGTGCCAGCAGTTTAGCTAAGATATCGGGCTACGAGCAGTACTTC. The chain combines TRBV12-3 or TRBV12-4 with TRBJ2-7; D is unresolved. V gave up 0 bases and J gave up 3 bases, with 12 bases separating them. The CDR3 spans 15 residues.

This clonotype turned up a few times. V gene TRBV4-1 combines with J gene TRBJ2-3, with 9 bases identical to TRBD2. The CDR3 has 19 amino acids. From germline, CDR1 is MGHRA and CDR2 YSYEKL. V lost 0 bases to trimming and J lost 0 bases; unmatched junction nucleotides: 10. This CDR3 reads CASSQEDPRLAVSTDTQYF. The CDR3 DNA follows: TGCGCCAGCAGCCAAGAGGACCCCCGACTAGCGGTTAGCACAGATACGCAGTATTTT.

Many counts were recorded for this clonotype. The rearrangement uses TRBV4-1 and TRBJ2-6; no clear D gene. The CDR3 has 15 residues. Germline assignment: CDR1 MGHRA and CDR2 YSYEKL. V gave up 1 base and J gave up 0 bases, with 4 bases separating them. This CDR3 reads CASSQVASGANVLTF. CDR3 nucleotides: TGCGCCAGCAGCCAAGTCGCCTCTGGGGCCAACGTCCTGACTTTC.

This clonotype was detected only a few times. The V and J genes are TRBV4-2 and TRBJ1-4; TRBD1 matches at 9 bases. This CDR3 has 16 amino acids. Unmatched junction bases numbered 7, after V lost 2 bases and J lost 6 bases. Germline V gene lookup returns CDR1 LGHNA and CDR2 YNFKEQ. The CDR3 spells CASSQKAGQGDEKLFF. The CDR3 DNA sequence: TGTGCCAGCAGCCAAAAGGCGGGACAGGGAGATGAAAAACTGTTTTTT.

At least ten counts were recorded for this clonotype. V usage is TRBV18 and J usage is TRBJ2-3; D gene unclear. Per germline, CDR1 KGHSH and CDR2 LQKENI. This CDR3 region has 15 residues. The V end was cut by 6 bases, the J end by 0 bases, with 13 bases between. CDR3 nucleotides: TGTGCCAGCTCCCCTAGGGCACCTAGCACAGATACGCAGTATTTT. It is translated as CASSPRAPSTDTQYF.

The chain combines TRBV5-1 with TRBJ2-5, with D perhaps being TRBD1 or TRBD2 (5 bases each). This CDR3 is built from 14 residues. Deletions cut 4 bases from V and 5 bases from J, with 15 bases between. Looked up from germline, CDR1 is SGHRS and CDR2 is YFSETQ. The CDR3 is CASSGLGVLETQYF. The CDR3 nucleotides read TGCGCCAGCAGCGGTCTGGGGGTTCTCGAGACCCAGTACTTC. Full variable domain (missing parts from reference TRBV5-1 and TRBJ2-5): KAGVTQTPRYLIKTRGQQVTLSCSPISGHRSVSWYQQTPGQGLQFLFEYFSETQRNKGNFPGRFSGRQFSNSRSEMNVSTLELGDSALYLCASSGLGVLETQYFGPGTRLLVL.